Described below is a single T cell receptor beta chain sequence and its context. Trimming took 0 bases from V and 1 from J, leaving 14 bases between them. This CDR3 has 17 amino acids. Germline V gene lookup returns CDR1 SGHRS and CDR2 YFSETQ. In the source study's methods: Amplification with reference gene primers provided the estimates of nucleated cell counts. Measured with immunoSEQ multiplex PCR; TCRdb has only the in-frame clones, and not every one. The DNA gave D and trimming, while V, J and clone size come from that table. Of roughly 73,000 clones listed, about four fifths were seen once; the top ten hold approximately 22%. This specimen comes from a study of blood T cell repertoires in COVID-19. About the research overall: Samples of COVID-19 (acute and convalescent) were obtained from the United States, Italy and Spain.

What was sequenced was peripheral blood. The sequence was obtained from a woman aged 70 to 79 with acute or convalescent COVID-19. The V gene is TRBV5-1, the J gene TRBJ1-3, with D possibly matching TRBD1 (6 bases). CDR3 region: CASSLGHLTGSGNTIYF. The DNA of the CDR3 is TGCGCCAGCAGCTTGGGGCACCTTACAGGGTCTGGAAACACCATATATTTT.